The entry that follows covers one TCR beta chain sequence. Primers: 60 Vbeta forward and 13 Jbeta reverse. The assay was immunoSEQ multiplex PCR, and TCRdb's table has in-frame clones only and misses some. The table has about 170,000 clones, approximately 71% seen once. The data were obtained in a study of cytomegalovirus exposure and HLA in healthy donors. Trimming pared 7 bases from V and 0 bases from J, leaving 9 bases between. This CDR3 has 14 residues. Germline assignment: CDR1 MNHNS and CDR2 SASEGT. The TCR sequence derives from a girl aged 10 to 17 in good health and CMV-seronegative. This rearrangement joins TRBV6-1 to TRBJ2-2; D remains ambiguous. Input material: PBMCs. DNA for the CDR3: TGTGCCAGCATCCCCAGGACGAACACCGGGGAGCTGTTTTTT. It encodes CASIPRTNTGELFF.